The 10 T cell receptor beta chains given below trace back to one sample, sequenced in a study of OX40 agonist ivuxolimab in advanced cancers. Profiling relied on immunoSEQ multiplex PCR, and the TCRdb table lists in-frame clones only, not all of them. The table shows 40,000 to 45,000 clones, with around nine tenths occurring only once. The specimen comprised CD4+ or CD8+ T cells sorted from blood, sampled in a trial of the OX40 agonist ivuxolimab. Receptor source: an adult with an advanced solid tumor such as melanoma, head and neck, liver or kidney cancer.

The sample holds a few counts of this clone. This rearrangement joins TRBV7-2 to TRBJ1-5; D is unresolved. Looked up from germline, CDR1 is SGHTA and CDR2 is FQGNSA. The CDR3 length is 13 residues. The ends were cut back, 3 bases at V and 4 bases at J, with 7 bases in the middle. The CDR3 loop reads CASSFDWNQPQHF. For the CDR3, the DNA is TGTGCCAGCAGCTTTGATTGGAATCAGCCCCAGCATTTT.

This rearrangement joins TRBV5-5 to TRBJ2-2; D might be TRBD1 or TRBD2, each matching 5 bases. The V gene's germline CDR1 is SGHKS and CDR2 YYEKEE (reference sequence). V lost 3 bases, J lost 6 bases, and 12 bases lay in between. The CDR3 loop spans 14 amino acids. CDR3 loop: CASSSHGDPGELFF. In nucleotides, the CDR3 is TGTGCCAGCAGCTCCCACGGGGACCCCGGGGAGCTGTTTTTT.

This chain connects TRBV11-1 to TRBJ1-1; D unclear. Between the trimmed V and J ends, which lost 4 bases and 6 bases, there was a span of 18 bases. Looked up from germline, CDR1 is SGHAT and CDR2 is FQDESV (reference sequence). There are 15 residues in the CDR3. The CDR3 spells CASSSSEAFWAEAFF. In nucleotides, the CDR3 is TGTGCCAGCAGCTCATCGGAAGCCTTTTGGGCTGAAGCTTTCTTT. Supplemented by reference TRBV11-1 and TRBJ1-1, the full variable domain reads EAEVAQSPRYKITEKSQAVAFWCDPISGHATLYWYRQILGQGPELLVQFQDESVVDDSQLPKDRFSAERLKGVDSTLKIQPAELGDSAMYLCASSSSEAFWAEAFFGQGTRLTVV.

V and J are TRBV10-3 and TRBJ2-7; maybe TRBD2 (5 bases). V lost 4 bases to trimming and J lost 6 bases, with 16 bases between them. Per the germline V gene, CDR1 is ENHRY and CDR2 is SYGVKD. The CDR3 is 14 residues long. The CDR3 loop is CAISGSTSFGEQYF. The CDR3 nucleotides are TGTGCCATCAGTGGAAGTACTAGTTTTGGCGAGCAGTACTTC.

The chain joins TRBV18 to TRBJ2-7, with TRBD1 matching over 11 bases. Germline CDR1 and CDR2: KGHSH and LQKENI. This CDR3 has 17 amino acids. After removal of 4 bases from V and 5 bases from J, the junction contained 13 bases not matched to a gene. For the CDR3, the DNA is TGTGCCAGCTCACGCCTTAGTCGGACAGGGGGCATCAACGAGCAGTACTTC. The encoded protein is CASSRLSRTGGINEQYF.

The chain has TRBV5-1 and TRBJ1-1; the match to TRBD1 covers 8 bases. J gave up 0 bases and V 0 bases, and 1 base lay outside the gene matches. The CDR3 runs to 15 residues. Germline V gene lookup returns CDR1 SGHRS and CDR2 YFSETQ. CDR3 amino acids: CASSLGQGLNTEAFF. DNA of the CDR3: TGCGCCAGCAGCTTGGGACAGGGGTTGAACACTGAAGCTTTCTTT.

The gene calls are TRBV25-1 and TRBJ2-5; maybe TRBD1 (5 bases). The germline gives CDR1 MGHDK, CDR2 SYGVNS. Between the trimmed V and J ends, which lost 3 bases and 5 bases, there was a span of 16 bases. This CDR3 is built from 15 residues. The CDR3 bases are TGTGCCAGCAGTGAGTGGGCAGGGATGGGGGAGACCCAGTACTTC. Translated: CASSEWAGMGETQYF.

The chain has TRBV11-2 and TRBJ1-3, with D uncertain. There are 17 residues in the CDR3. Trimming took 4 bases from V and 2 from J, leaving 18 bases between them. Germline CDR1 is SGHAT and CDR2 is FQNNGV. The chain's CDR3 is CASSYIRGPWPGNTIYF. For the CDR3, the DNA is TGTGCCAGCAGCTACATCCGTGGGCCCTGGCCTGGAAACACCATATATTTT.

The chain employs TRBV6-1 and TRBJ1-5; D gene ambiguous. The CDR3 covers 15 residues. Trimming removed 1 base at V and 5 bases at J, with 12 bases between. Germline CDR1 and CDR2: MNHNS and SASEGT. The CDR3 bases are TGTGCCAGCAGTGAAGTTTGGCAGAAAGATCAGCCCCAGCATTTT. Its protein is CASSEVWQKDQPQHF.

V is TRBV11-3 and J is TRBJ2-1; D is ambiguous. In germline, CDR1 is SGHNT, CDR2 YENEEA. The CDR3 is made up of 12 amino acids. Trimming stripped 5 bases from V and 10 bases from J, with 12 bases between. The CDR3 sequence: CASSMGPKEQFF. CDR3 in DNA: TGTGCCAGCAGCATGGGCCCTAAGGAGCAGTTCTTC.